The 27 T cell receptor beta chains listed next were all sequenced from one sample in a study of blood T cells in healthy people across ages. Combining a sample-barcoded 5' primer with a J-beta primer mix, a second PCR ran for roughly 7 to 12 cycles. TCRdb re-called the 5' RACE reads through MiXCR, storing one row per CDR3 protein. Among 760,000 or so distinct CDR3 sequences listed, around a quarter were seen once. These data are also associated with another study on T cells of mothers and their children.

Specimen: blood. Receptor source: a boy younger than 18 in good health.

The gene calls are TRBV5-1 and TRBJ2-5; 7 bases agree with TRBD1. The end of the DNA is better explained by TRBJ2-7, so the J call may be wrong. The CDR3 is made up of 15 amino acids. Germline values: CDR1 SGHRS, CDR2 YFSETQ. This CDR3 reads CASSLGGQTSYEQYF. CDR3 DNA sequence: TGCGCCAGCAGCTTGGGGGGACAGACCTCCTACGAGCAGTACTTC.

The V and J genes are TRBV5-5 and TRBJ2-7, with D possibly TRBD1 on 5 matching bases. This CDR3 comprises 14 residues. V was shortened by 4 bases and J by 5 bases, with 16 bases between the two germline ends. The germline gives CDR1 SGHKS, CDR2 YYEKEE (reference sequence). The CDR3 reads CASSVGTGIDEQYF. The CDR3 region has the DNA TGTGCCAGCAGCGTTGGTACAGGTATAGACGAGCAGTACTTC.

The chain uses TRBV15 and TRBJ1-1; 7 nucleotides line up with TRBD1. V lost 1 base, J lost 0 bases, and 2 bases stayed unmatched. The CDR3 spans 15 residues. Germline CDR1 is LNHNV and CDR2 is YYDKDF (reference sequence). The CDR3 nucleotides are TGTGCCACCAGCAGAGCCGGGACAGTGAACACTGAAGCTTTCTTT. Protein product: CATSRAGTVNTEAFF.

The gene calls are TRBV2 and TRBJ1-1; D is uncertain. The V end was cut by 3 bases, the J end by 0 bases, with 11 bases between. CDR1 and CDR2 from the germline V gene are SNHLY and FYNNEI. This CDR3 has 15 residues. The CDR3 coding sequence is TGTGCCAGCAGTGAGGGATTCGGGGTGAACACTGAAGCTTTCTTT. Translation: CASSEGFGVNTEAFF.

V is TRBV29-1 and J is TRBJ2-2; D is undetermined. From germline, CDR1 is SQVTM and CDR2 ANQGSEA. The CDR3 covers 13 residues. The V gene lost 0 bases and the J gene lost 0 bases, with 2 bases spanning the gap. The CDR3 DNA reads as TGCAGCGTTGAAGAGGCGAACACCGGGGAGCTGTTTTTT. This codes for CSVEEANTGELFF.

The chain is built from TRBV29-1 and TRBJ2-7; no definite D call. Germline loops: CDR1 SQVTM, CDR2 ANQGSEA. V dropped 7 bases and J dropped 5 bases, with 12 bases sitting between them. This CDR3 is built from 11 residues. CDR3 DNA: TGCAGCGCCTACATTAACCACGAGCAGTACTTC. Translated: CSAYINHEQYF.

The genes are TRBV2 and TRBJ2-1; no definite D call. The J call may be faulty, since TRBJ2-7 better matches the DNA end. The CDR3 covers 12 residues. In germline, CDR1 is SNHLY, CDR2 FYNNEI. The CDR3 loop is CASSEWGYEQYF. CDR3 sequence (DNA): TGTGCCAGCAGTGAGTGGGGTTACGAGCAGTACTTC.

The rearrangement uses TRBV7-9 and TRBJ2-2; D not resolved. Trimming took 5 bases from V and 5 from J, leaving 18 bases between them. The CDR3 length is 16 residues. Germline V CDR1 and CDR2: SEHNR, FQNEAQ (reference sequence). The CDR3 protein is CASSPPGSVGTGELFF. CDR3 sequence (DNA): TGTGCCAGCAGCCCCCCGGGTTCGGTCGGGACCGGGGAGCTGTTTTTT.

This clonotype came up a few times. Here the CDR3 DNA reads TGTGCCAGCAGAGAGGGACTAGCGGGATACAATGAGCAGTTCTTC. As protein: CASREGLAGYNEQFF. V usage is TRBV7-2 and J usage is TRBJ2-1; TRBD2 aligns across 13 bases. The CDR3 covers 15 residues. With V trimmed by 6 bases and J by 4 bases, 3 bases remained unmatched. CDR1 is SGHTA and CDR2 is FQGNSA in the germline V gene. Using reference TRBV7-2 and TRBJ2-1 for the parts outside the CDR3, the full variable domain is GAGVSQSPSNKVTEKGKDVELRCDPISGHTALYWYRQSLGQGLEFLIYFQGNSAPDKSGLPSDRFSAERTGGSVSTLTIQRTQQEDSAVYLCASREGLAGYNEQFFGPGTRLTVL.

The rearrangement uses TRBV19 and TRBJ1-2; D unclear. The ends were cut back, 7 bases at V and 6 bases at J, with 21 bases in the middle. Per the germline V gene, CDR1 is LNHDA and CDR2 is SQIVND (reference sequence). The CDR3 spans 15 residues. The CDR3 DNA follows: TGTGCCAGTATTCGTGCCGTCAACAGCCTTGATGGCTACACCTTC. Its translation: CASIRAVNSLDGYTF.

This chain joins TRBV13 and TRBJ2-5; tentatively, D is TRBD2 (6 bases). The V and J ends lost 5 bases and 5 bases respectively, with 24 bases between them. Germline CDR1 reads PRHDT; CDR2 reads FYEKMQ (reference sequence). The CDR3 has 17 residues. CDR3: CASSHVRGGAARETQYF. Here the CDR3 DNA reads TGTGCCAGCAGCCACGTTAGGGGCGGGGCCGCTCGGGAGACCCAGTACTTC. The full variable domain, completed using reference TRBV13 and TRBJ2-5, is AAGVIQSPRHLIKEKRETATLKCYPIPRHDTVYWYQQGPGQDPQFLISFYEKMQSDKGSIPDRFSAQQFSDYHSELNMSSLELGDSALYFCASSHVRGGAARETQYFGPGTRLLVL.

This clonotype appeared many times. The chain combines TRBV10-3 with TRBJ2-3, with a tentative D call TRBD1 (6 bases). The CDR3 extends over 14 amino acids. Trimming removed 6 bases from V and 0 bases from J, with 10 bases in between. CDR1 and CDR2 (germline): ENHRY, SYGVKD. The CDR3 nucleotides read TGTGCCATCAGGCCGGGACAAAGCACAGATACGCAGTATTTT. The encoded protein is CAIRPGQSTDTQYF.

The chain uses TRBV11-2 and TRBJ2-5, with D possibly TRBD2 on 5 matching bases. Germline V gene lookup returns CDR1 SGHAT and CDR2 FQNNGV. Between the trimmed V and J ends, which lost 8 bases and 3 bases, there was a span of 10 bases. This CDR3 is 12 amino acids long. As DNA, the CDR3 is TGTGCCAGCGCCCCGGGGAAAGAGACCCAGTACTTC. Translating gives CASAPGKETQYF. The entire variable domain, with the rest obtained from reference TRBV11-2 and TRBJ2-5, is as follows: EAGVAQSPRYKIIEKRQSVAFWCNPISGHATLYWYQQILGQGPKLLIQFQNNGVVDDSQLPKDRFSAERLKGVDSTLKIQPAKLEDSAVYLCASAPGKETQYFGPGTRLLVL.

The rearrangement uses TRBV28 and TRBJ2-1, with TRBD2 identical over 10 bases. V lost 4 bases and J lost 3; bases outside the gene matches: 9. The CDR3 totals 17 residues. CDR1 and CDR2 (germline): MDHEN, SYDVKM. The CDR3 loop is CASSWTASGRIYNEQFF. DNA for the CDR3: TGTGCCAGCAGTTGGACTGCTAGCGGGAGAATCTACAATGAGCAGTTCTTC.

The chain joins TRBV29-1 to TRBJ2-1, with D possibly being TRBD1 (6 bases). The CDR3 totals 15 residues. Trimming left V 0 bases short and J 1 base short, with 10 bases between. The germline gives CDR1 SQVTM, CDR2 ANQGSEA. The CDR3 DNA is TGCAGCGTTGAAGACGGGACAAATTCCTACAATGAGCAGTTCTTC. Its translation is CSVEDGTNSYNEQFF.

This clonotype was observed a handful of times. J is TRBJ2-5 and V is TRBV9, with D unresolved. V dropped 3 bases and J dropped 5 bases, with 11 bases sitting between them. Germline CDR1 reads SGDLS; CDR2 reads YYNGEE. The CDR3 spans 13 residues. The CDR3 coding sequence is TGTGCCAGCAGCGCGACCGGTCTCGAGACCCAGTACTTC. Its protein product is CASSATGLETQYF.

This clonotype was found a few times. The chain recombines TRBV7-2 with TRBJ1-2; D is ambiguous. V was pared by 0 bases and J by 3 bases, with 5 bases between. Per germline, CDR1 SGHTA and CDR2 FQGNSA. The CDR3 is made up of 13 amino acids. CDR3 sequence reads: CASSLAPDYGYTF. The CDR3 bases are TGTGCCAGCAGCTTAGCACCGGACTATGGCTACACCTTC.

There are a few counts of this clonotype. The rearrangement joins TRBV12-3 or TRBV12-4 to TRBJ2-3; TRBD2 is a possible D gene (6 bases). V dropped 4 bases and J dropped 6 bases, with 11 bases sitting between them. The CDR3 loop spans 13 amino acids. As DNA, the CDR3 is TGTGCCAGCAGTTACCGGGACTTGGATACGCAGTATTTT. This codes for CASSYRDLDTQYF.

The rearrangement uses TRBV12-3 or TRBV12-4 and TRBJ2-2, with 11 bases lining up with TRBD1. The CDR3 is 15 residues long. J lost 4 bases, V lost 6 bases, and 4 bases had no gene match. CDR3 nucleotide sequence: TGTGCCAGCAGGGACAGGGGGCGAGGCACCGGGGAGCTGTTTTTT. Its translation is CASRDRGRGTGELFF.

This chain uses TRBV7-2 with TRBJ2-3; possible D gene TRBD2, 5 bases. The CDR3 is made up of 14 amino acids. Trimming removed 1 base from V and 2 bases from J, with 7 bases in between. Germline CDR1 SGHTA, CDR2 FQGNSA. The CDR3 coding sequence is TGTGCCAGCAGCTTAGTAGCGTACACAGATACGCAGTATTTT. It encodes CASSLVAYTDTQYF. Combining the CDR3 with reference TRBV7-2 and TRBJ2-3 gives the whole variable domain GAGVSQSPSNKVTEKGKDVELRCDPISGHTALYWYRQSLGQGLEFLIYFQGNSAPDKSGLPSDRFSAERTGGSVSTLTIQRTQQEDSAVYLCASSLVAYTDTQYFGPGTRLTVL.

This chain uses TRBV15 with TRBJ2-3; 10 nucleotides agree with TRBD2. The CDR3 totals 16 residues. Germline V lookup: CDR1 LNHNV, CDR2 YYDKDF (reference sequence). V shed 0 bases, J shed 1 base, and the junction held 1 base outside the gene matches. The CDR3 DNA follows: TGTGCCACCAGCAGAGATACTAGCGGGGGCACAGATACGCAGTATTTT. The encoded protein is CATSRDTSGGTDTQYF.

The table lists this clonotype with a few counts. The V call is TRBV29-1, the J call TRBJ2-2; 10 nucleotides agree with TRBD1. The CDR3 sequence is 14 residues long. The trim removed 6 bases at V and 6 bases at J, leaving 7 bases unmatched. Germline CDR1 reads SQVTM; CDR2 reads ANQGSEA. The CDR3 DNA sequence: TGCAGCGTGAGAGACAGGGGGCGCCCCGGGGAGCTGTTTTTT. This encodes CSVRDRGRPGELFF.

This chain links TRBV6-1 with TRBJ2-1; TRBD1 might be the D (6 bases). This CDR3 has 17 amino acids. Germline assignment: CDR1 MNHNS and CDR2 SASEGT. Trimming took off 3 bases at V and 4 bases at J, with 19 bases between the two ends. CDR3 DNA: TGTGCCAGCAGTGATGTACGGACAGCTTCTTATTACAATGAGCAGTTCTTC. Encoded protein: CASSDVRTASYYNEQFF.

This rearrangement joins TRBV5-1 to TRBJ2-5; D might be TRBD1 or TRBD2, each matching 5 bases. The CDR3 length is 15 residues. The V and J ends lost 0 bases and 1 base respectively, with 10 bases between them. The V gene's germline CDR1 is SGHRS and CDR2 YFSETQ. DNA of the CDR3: TGCGCCAGCAGCTTGGAACCGGGGCTCCAAGAGACCCAGTACTTC. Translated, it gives CASSLEPGLQETQYF.

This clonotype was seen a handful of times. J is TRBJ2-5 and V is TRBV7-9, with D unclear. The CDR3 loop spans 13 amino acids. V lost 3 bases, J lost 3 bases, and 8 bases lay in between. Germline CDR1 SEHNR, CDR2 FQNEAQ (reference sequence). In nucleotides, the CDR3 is TGTGCCAGCAGCTTCCCCGCTGAAGAGACCCAGTACTTC. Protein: CASSFPAEETQYF.

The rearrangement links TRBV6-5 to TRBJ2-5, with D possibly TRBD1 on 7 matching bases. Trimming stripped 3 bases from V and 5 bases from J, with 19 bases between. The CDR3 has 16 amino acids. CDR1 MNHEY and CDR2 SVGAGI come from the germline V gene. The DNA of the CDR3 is TGTGCCAGCAGTTATCTCGGACAGGCCGGAGGGGAGACCCAGTACTTC. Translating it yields CASSYLGQAGGETQYF.

CDR3 region: CSASSGTYNEQFF. CDR3 coding DNA: TGCAGTGCTAGCTCCGGAACCTACAATGAGCAGTTCTTC. The J gene is TRBJ2-1, the V gene TRBV20-1; no firm D call. The CDR3 contains 13 residues. Trimming took 3 bases from V and 2 from J, leaving 8 bases between them. The germline V gene encodes CDR1 DFQATT and CDR2 SNEGSKA (reference sequence).